In this sample, the clone carrying this TCR beta chain turned up a few times. These data come from a study of early T cells in non-severe SARS-CoV-2 infection. Study information: Unpaired chains resulted from sequencing bulk RNA of unsorted whole blood.

In the library, individual cDNA molecules carried attached unique molecular identifiers. In TCRdb, the 5' RACE reads were re-called with MiXCR into one record per CDR3 protein. The sample consists of approximately 120,000 distinct CDR3 sequences, approximately 15% of them appearing once. This CDR3 is 16 amino acids long. The ends lost 5 bases at V and 3 bases at J; junction bases unmatched: 5. The TCR sequence derives from an adult who was a healthcare worker with PCR-confirmed SARS-CoV-2 infection or an uninfected control (not recorded which). V is TRBV12-3 or TRBV12-4 and J is TRBJ2-6; 9 nucleotides agree with TRBD1. Sequenced: whole blood. The CDR3 DNA reads as TGTGCCAGCAGTCCACAGGGGGCGCTTGGGGCCAACGTCCTGACTTTC. Translation gives CASSPQGALGANVLTF.